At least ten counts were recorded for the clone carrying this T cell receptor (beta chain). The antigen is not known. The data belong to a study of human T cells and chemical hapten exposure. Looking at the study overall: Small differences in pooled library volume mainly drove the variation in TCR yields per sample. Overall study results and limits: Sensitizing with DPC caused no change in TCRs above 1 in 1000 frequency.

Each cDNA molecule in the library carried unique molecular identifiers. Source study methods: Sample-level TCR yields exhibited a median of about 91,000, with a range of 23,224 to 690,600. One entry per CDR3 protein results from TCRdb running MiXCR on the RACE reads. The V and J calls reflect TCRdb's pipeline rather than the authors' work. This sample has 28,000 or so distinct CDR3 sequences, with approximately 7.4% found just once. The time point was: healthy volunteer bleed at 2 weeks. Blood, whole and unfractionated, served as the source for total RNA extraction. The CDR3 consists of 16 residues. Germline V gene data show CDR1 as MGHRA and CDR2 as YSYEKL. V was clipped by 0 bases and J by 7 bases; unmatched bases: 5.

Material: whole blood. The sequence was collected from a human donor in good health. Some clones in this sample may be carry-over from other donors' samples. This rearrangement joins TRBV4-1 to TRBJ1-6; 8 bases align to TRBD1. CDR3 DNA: TGCGCCAGCAGCCAAGAGCCGGACAGGGCGAATTCACCCCTCCACTTT. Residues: CASSQEPDRANSPLHF.